Listed below are T cell receptor beta chains from one sample, sequenced in a study of vaccination effects on CD4 cells after COVID-19. No antigen has been identified for these receptors. Sequencing was performed with immunoSEQ multiplex PCR; in TCRdb, only in-frame clones are kept and a portion is missing. Of around 56,000 clones listed, roughly 80% are singletons. The sequencing here drew on CD4+ T cells from PBMCs cultured without peptide, taken before COVID-19 vaccination. Source of these receptors: a human donor who received a COVID-19 vaccine. Both conserved end residues are part of each CDR3. Fields, in order: clone size, J gene, D gene, V gene, CDR3 DNA, CDR3 protein. The D gene is left open where the match is weak. Clone size is not always given. Where it is, it says once, few, many or a class for expanded clones.

. | TRBJ2-3 | . | TRBV19 | TGTGCCTCCACCCACGGGGGAACAGATACGCAGTATTTT | CASTHGGTDTQYF
. | TRBJ2-2 | . | TRBV12-3/TRBV12-4 | TGTGCCAGCAGTTTAATGGGGGCCGGGGAGCTGTTTTTT | CASSLMGAGELFF
. | TRBJ1-6 | . | TRBV24-1 | TGTGCCACCCCATACGACAGTATTTCACCCCTCCACTTT | CATPYDSISPLHF
few | TRBJ1-2 | . | TRBV5-6 | TGTGCCAGCAGCTTGAACCGGTTGGGGTATGGCTACACCTTC | CASSLNRLGYGYTF
. | TRBJ1-2 | . | TRBV28 | TGTGCCAGCAGTTTAGACCAACTTAGGGGCTACACCTTC | CASSLDQLRGYTF
few | TRBJ1-2 | . | TRBV6-4 | TGTGCCAGCAGTGACTCGTTTCGGAATTCTAACTATGGCTACACCTTC | CASSDSFRNSNYGYTF
. | TRBJ2-5 | . | TRBV10-3 | TGTGCCATCAGTGGACGATCGGAGGAGACCCAGTACTTC | CAISGRSEETQYF
. | TRBJ1-4 | . | TRBV7-6 | TGTGCCAGCAGCTTAACCCCCCCGGCCACCACTAATGAAAAACTGTTTTTT | CASSLTPPATTNEKLFF
. | TRBJ2-3 | . | TRBV30 | TGTGCCTGGAGAAGCAAGCGGGCGCGCACAGATACGCAGTATTTT | CAWRSKRARTDTQYF
. | TRBJ1-4 | . | TRBV27 | TGTGCCAGCAGTTTGAGGGGACCCGCACTATATGAAAAACTGTTTTTT | CASSLRGPALYEKLFF
once | TRBJ1-2 | . | TRBV20-1 | TGCAGTGCTAGAGAACAGTATGGCTACACCTTC | CSAREQYGYTF
few | TRBJ1-6 | TRBD1 | TRBV28 | TGTGCCAGCAGTTTGAGGACAGGGTTGACCTATAATTCACCCCTCCACTTT | CASSLRTGLTYNSPLHF
. | TRBJ2-5 | . | TRBV6-5 | TGTGCCAGCAGGGGACGGGAGACCCAGTACTTC | CASRGRETQYF
few | TRBJ2-3 | . | TRBV5-1 | TGCGCCACCAAAGGGGGTTCCACAGATACGCAGTATTTT | CATKGGSTDTQYF
. | TRBJ2-1 | . | TRBV5-5 | TGTGCCAGCAGGTTTCGGGGATTATTCTACAATGAGCAGTTCTTC | CASRFRGLFYNEQFF
. | TRBJ2-1 | . | TRBV5-4 | TGTGCCAGCAATCTAGGACAGAGTGCGGGGAATGAGCAGTTCTTC | CASNLGQSAGNEQFF
few | TRBJ1-6 | . | TRBV2 | TGTGCCAGCAGCGGAGAGCGCGGTAATTCACCCCTCCACTTT | CASSGERGNSPLHF
. | TRBJ2-1 | . | TRBV19 | TGTGCCAGTAGTATACGTGGGGCAGGTAAAAATGAGCAGTTCTTC | CASSIRGAGKNEQFF
once | TRBJ1-2 | TRBD1 | TRBV6-5 | TGTGCCAGCAGGAGACAGGGTAACTATGGCTACACCTTC | CASRRQGNYGYTF
. | TRBJ2-2 | TRBD1 | TRBV7-3 | TGTGCCAGCAGCCCGCTTACAGGGGGCGGCACCGGGGAGCTGTTTTTT | CASSPLTGGGTGELFF
. | TRBJ1-2 | . | TRBV21-1 | TGTGCCAGCAGGGGATCTAACTATGGCTACACCTTC | CASRGSNYGYTF
. | TRBJ1-5 | . | TRBV7-2 | TGTGCCAGCAGCTCCCAGGGGTCCACTAGCAATCAGCCCCAGCATTTT | CASSSQGSTSNQPQHF
. | TRBJ1-4 | . | TRBV9 | TGTGCCAGCAGCTCCCGCTGGCAGGCAACTAATGAAAAACTGTTTTTT | CASSSRWQATNEKLFF
. | TRBJ2-1 | . | TRBV6-6 | TGTGCCAGCAGTTCCGGGACAATTGACAATGAGCAGTTCTTC | CASSSGTIDNEQFF
few | TRBJ1-5 | . | TRBV6-2/TRBV6-3 | TGTGCCAGCAGTTACTCGATGAAGGTCGGGTTCCTCGACCAGCCCCAGCATTTT | CASSYSMKVGFLDQPQHF
. | TRBJ2-1 | TRBD2 | TRBV5-1 | TGCGCCAGCAGCCCGGGAAGGGGACTAGTAAAGTTCTTC | CASSPGRGLVKFF
few | TRBJ2-1 | TRBD2 | TRBV5-1 | TGCGCCAGCAGCTTGGCCGGGACTAGCAGTTACAATGAGCAGTTCTTC | CASSLAGTSSYNEQFF
. | TRBJ1-2 | . | TRBV6-5 | TGTGCCAGCAGTACAGGGCCTAGCTTGGGCTACACCTTC | CASSTGPSLGYTF
. | TRBJ2-1 | . | TRBV10-3 | TGTGCCATCAGTGAGTACCGGGAGCAGTTCTTC | CAISEYREQFF
. | TRBJ2-1 | TRBD2 | TRBV6-5 | TGTGCCAGCATGCGGGGGGATGAGCAGTTCTTC | CASMRGDEQFF
. | TRBJ1-1 | TRBD1 | TRBV7-8 | TGTGCCAGCAGCTTATCCGGACAGGGAACTGAAGCTTTCTTT | CASSLSGQGTEAFF
. | TRBJ2-3 | . | TRBV2 | TGTGCCAGCACAAGACAGTGGTCAGATACGCAGTATTTT | CASTRQWSDTQYF
. | TRBJ2-2 | TRBD1 | TRBV2 | TGTGCCAGTAAGACCGGGACAGGGAACACCGGGGAGCTGTTTTTT | CASKTGTGNTGELFF
. | TRBJ1-1 | . | TRBV11-2 | TGTGCCAGCAGCTTGCAGGAAGCAGGCACTGAAGCTTTCTTT | CASSLQEAGTEAFF
few | TRBJ1-1 | . | TRBV6-6 | TGTGCCAGCAGACGGATGAACACTGAAGCTTTCTTT | CASRRMNTEAFF
. | TRBJ2-3 | . | TRBV28 | TGTGCCAGCAGTTTATCACAGATCACAGATACGCAGTATTTT | CASSLSQITDTQYF
. | TRBJ1-6 | . | TRBV7-2 | TGTGCCAGCAGCCAAGCCAGGATTGGGGGTCACTCACCCCTCCACTTT | CASSQARIGGHSPLHF
. | TRBJ1-6 | . | TRBV19 | TGTGCCACGCACCCTCGAGGGACAAAATCACCCCTCCACTTT | CATHPRGTKSPLHF
. | TRBJ1-1 | . | TRBV5-1 | TGCGCCAGCAGCCCGCGGGTGAACACTGAAGCTTTCTTT | CASSPRVNTEAFF
. | TRBJ2-6 | . | TRBV7-2 | TGTGCCAGCAGCTTAGTTGCGGGAACTGGGGCCAACGTCCTGACTTTC | CASSLVAGTGANVLTF
. | TRBJ2-4 | . | TRBV7-2 | TGTGCCAGCAGCTTAGTTCAGGCCCTAGCCAAAAACATTCAGTACTTC | CASSLVQALAKNIQYF
. | TRBJ2-5 | . | TRBV19 | TGTGCCAGTAGTAATTGGGGCCAAGAGACCCAGTACTTC | CASSNWGQETQYF
. | TRBJ2-3 | . | TRBV3-1/TRBV3-2 | TGTGCCAGCAGCCAAGATCCAGGGACAGATACGCAGTATTTT | CASSQDPGTDTQYF
. | TRBJ1-6 | TRBD1 | TRBV5-1 | TGCGCCACCAGGGTCGGACAGGGGAATTCACCCCTCCACTTT | CATRVGQGNSPLHF
. | TRBJ1-3 | . | TRBV30 | TGTGCCTGGATTACCTCTCTTGGCAACACCATATATTTT | CAWITSLGNTIYF
. | TRBJ1-4 | . | TRBV21-1 | TGTGCCAGCAGCAAACGGGAGGGGGGACCTAATGAAAAACTGTTTTTT | CASSKREGGPNEKLFF
once | TRBJ1-1 | . | TRBV15 | TGTGCCACCAGCAGAGATGTGGGTTCCGAAGCTTTCTTT | CATSRDVGSEAFF
. | TRBJ2-1 | TRBD2 | TRBV10-3 | TGTGCCATCAGTGAGTCGGGGGGGTTAACTTCGTTCTTC | CAISESGGLTSFF
. | TRBJ2-3 | . | TRBV19 | TGTGCCAGTAGTATATACGGTGACACAGATACGCAGTATTTT | CASSIYGDTDTQYF
. | TRBJ2-1 | TRBD1 | TRBV29-1 | TGCAGCGTTGCCTCAGGGGGCCGGGAGCAGTTCTTC | CSVASGGREQFF
. | TRBJ1-5 | . | TRBV15 | TGTGCCACCAGCAGGGATAGGGGGGAGATGAATCATTTT | CATSRDRGEMNHF
. | TRBJ1-1 | . | TRBV5-6 | TGTGCCAGCAGTTACCTAGTGGGGACTGAAGCTTTCTTT | CASSYLVGTEAFF
. | TRBJ1-5 | . | TRBV12-3/TRBV12-4 | TGTGCCAGCAGTTTCAGGGGAAATCAGCCCCAGCATTTT | CASSFRGNQPQHF
. | TRBJ2-3 | . | TRBV23-1 | TGCGCCAGCAGTCAATCGGTGGCAGGCACAGATACGCAGTATTTT | CASSQSVAGTDTQYF
. | TRBJ1-6 | TRBD1 | TRBV13 | TGTGCCAGCAGCTTTACAGGGGGCGTCGGTTCACCCCTCCACTTT | CASSFTGGVGSPLHF
. | TRBJ2-5 | . | TRBV27 | TGTGCCAGCAGTGCCCTTCAAGGGACCACCCAGACCCAGTACTTC | CASSALQGTTQTQYF
. | TRBJ1-2 | TRBD1 | TRBV6-5 | TGTGCCAGCCGGGCGGGACAGGGGTCTGGCTACACCTTC | CASRAGQGSGYTF